The 19 T cell receptor beta chains in this list originate from one sample, sequenced in a study of PD-1 blockade in classical Hodgkin lymphoma (dated by TCRdb to between 2020 and 2021). This specimen's time point label, per the study, means: cycle 2 day 1 (C2D1) of nivolumab. All trial patients had relapsed after autologous stem cell transplantation, with cohorts A, B and C differing in prior brentuximab vedotin exposure. The receptor library was made with the immunoSEQ multiplex PCR assay. TCRdb carries this immuneACCESS record with in-frame sequences only. Its versions omit some clonotypes, under half of them owing to an unresolved V gene in the studies checked, with the rest unexplained. In all, the sample holds about 90,000 clones, and around 90% of those were seen once. The ten largest clones take up roughly 3% of the sample. Sequencing was performed on peripheral blood mononuclear cells (PBMCs), taken before the second cycle of nivolumab. These receptor sequences come from a human donor with classical Hodgkin lymphoma.

This sequence joins TRBV10-3 and TRBJ2-1; 7 bases line up with TRBD2. The germline CDR1 and CDR2 sequences are ENHRY and SYGVKD. The CDR3 has 14 amino acids. The trim removed 3 bases at V and 6 bases at J, leaving 5 bases unmatched. CDR3 sequence: CAISDASGLNEQFF. CDR3 nucleotides: TGTGCCATCAGTGACGCTAGCGGCCTCAATGAGCAGTTCTTC.

This sequence joins TRBV4-1 and TRBJ2-2; the match to TRBD2 covers 7 bases. CDR3 length: 18 residues. Unmatched junction bases numbered 9, after V lost 0 bases and J lost 2 bases. CDR1 MGHRA and CDR2 YSYEKL come from the germline V gene. The CDR3: CASSQDRRQRGNTGELFF. The DNA of the CDR3 is TGCGCCAGCAGCCAAGATAGGCGGCAGCGGGGAAACACCGGGGAGCTGTTTTTT.

This chain links TRBV6-5 with TRBJ2-7; no clear D gene. V was clipped by 6 bases and J by 3 bases, with 9 bases between them. This CDR3 has 12 amino acids. Germline V gene data show CDR1 as MNHEY and CDR2 as SVGAGI. DNA for the CDR3: TGTGCCAGCAGACCTAGGAGCTACGAGCAGTACTTC. This gives the protein CASRPRSYEQYF.

The V and J genes are TRBV7-9 and TRBJ2-3; 9 bases match TRBD2. Trimming at V came to 5 bases and at J to 4 bases, leaving 4 bases not matched to a gene. Germline V gene lookup returns CDR1 SEHNR and CDR2 FQNEAQ (reference sequence). CDR3 length: 14 amino acids. Here the CDR3 reads CASSRSGSPDTQYF. For the CDR3, the DNA is TGTGCCAGCAGCCGTAGCGGGAGCCCAGATACGCAGTATTTT.

The genes are TRBV10-3 and TRBJ1-2; maybe TRBD1 (5 bases). Germline V CDR1 and CDR2: ENHRY, SYGVKD. The CDR3 has 12 residues. The germline V and J ends were trimmed by 4 bases and 8 bases, with 11 bases remaining between them. CDR3 sequence: CAISGSGNGYTF. For the CDR3, the DNA is TGTGCCATCAGTGGTTCAGGGAACGGCTACACCTTC.

The rearrangement uses TRBV15 and TRBJ2-1; possible D gene TRBD2, 6 bases. Trimming pared 3 bases from V and 2 bases from J, leaving 14 bases between. This CDR3 is built from 16 residues. Germline assignment: CDR1 LNHNV and CDR2 YYDKDF (reference sequence). This CDR3 is CATSSLGTSTYNEQFF. The CDR3 region has the DNA TGTGCCACCAGCAGCCTGGGGACTTCAACCTACAATGAGCAGTTCTTC.

The genes are TRBV20-1 and TRBJ2-3, with unresolved D. V lost 0 bases to trimming and J lost 4 bases, with 2 bases between them. Per germline, CDR1 DFQATT and CDR2 SNEGSKA (reference sequence). The CDR3 contains 11 residues. The CDR3 region is CSARDADTQYF. In DNA form, the CDR3 reads TGCAGTGCTAGAGACGCAGATACGCAGTATTTT.

This clone was observed a few times. V usage is TRBV27 and J usage is TRBJ1-2; D may be TRBD1 (6 bases). Trimming took 3 bases from V and 4 from J, leaving 9 bases between them. This CDR3 spans 13 amino acids. In germline, CDR1 is MNHEY, CDR2 SMNVEV (reference sequence). This chain's CDR3 is CASSFGGFYGYTF. CDR3 nucleotides: TGTGCCAGCAGTTTTGGGGGCTTCTATGGCTACACCTTC.

The chain recombines TRBV27 with TRBJ2-1; D is unresolved. The CDR3 spans 14 residues. Per germline, CDR1 MNHEY and CDR2 SMNVEV (reference sequence). Trimming removed 3 bases from V and 6 bases from J, with 12 bases in between. The CDR3 loop reads CASSFLSSGNEQFF. DNA for the CDR3: TGTGCCAGCAGTTTCCTGTCATCCGGCAATGAGCAGTTCTTC.

This rearrangement joins TRBV25-1 to TRBJ2-1; D not resolved. Trimming took 1 base from V and 6 from J, leaving 4 bases between them. Germline-derived CDR1 and CDR2 are MGHDK and SYGVNS. CDR3 size: 12 residues. CDR3 loop: CASSEFSNEQFF. The CDR3 coding sequence is TGTGCCAGCAGTGAATTTAGCAATGAGCAGTTCTTC.

The table lists this clone with a count of one. The chain combines TRBV27 with TRBJ2-7; the match to TRBD2 covers 7 bases. V was pared by 9 bases and J by 3 bases, with 23 bases of the junction left unmatched. Germline V gene sequence: CDR1 MNHEY, CDR2 SMNVEV (reference sequence). The CDR3 spans 18 residues. CDR3 nucleotide sequence: TGTGCCAGTGCTGCATTGGCGGGAGTCCCTCCGTACGTCTACGAGCAGTACTTC. Translating gives CASAALAGVPPYVYEQYF.

The V and J genes are TRBV2 and TRBJ2-2, with D hard to call. The CDR3 spans 15 residues. From germline, CDR1 is SNHLY and CDR2 FYNNEI. Trimming pared 3 bases from V and 0 bases from J, leaving 8 bases between. For the CDR3, the DNA is TGTGCCAGCAGTGATTTGCTAGCGAACACCGGGGAGCTGTTTTTT. Its protein product is CASSDLLANTGELFF.

The chain couples TRBV30 to TRBJ1-2; TRBD1 aligns across 7 bases. V shed 5 bases and J 8 bases; nucleotides not matched to a gene: 11. The CDR3 has 13 amino acids. CDR1 is GTSNPN and CDR2 is SVGIG in the germline V gene (reference sequence). The CDR3 bases are TGTGCCTGGGGCACAGGGGCCCGAGGAGGCTACACCTTC. Its translation is CAWGTGARGGYTF.

The chain employs TRBV6-5 and TRBJ2-1; 8 bases map to TRBD1. The CDR3 is made up of 12 amino acids. The germline CDR1 and CDR2 sequences are MNHEY and SVGAGI. V shed 2 bases and J 16 bases; nucleotides not matched to a gene: 7. Written as DNA, the CDR3 is TGTGCCAGCAGTTACGGGGAAGACAGGGGTTTCTTC. Translating gives CASSYGEDRGFF.

This rearrangement joins TRBV21-1 to TRBJ2-7; the table's D call, TRBD2, has no DNA check behind it. TRBV21-1 is deemed a pseudogene. CDR3 size: 16 residues. The CDR3 nucleotides read TGTGCCAGCAGCAAAGGGGGACTAGCGGGATGGTACGAGCAGTACTTC. Translated: CASSKGGLAGWYEQYF.

This clone was seen a few times. V gene TRBV15 combines with J gene TRBJ2-5; the D is unclear. This CDR3 spans 15 amino acids. CDR1 and CDR2 (germline): LNHNV, YYDKDF (reference sequence). V gave up 0 bases and J gave up 2 bases, with 10 bases separating them. The CDR3 region is CATSRDVTNQETQYF. The CDR3 bases are TGTGCCACCAGCAGAGATGTGACAAATCAAGAGACCCAGTACTTC.

The chain combines TRBV5-1 with TRBJ2-7; a possible D gene is TRBD2 (5 bases). Trimming removed 0 bases from V and 2 bases from J, with 12 bases in between. Germline V gives CDR1 SGHRS, CDR2 YFSETQ. This CDR3 has 15 amino acids. The DNA for the CDR3 is TGCGCCAGCAGCTTGGCCGGGAACACAGCCTACGAGCAGTACTTC. Translated, it gives CASSLAGNTAYEQYF.

The rearrangement links TRBV30 to TRBJ1-2, with D uncertain. The CDR3 runs 12 residues. Germline loops: CDR1 GTSNPN, CDR2 SVGIG (reference sequence). The CDR3 region has the DNA TGTGCGACCGAAAAGGGCGGCTATGGCTACACCTTC. Its protein product is CATEKGGYGYTF. The whole variable domain, remainder taken from reference TRBV30 and TRBJ1-2, is SQTIHQWPATLVQPVGSPLSLECTVEGTSNPNLYWYRQAAGRGLQLLFYSVGIGQISSEVPQNLSASRPQDRQFILSSKKLLLSDSGFYLCATEKGGYGYTFGSGTRLTVV.

The J gene is TRBJ1-5, the V gene TRBV27, with D perhaps TRBD1 (5 bases). CDR1 and CDR2 from the germline V gene are MNHEY and SMNVEV (reference sequence). This CDR3 contains 14 residues. V was cut by 7 bases and J by 2 bases, with 12 bases left in between. The CDR3 loop reads CASTAGGGNQPQHF. DNA for the CDR3: TGTGCCAGCACGGCGGGGGGGGGCAATCAGCCCCAGCATTTT.